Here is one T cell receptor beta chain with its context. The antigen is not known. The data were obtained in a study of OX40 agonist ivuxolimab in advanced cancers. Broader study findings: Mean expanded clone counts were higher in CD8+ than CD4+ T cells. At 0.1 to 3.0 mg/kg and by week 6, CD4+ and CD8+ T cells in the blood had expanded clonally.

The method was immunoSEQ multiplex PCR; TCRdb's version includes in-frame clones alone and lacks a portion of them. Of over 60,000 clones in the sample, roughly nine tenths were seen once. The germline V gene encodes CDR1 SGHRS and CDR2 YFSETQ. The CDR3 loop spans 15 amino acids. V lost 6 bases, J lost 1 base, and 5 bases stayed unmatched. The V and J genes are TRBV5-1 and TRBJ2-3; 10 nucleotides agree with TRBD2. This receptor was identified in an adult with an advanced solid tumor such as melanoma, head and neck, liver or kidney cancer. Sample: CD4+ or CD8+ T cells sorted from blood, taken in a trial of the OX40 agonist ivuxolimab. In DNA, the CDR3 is TGCGCCAGCAACCTAGGGACTAGCGGCACAGATACGCAGTATTTT. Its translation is CASNLGTSGTDTQYF.